Listed here is a single T cell receptor (beta chain). Trimming at V came to 10 bases and at J to 9 bases, leaving 11 bases not matched to a gene. CDR1 and CDR2 (germline): MDHEN, SYDVKM. The CDR3 totals 14 residues. In the authors' workflow: Reference gene primer amplification gave estimated nucleated cell counts. Profiling relied on immunoSEQ multiplex PCR, and the TCRdb table lists in-frame clones only, not all of them. D and trimming were read from the DNA, whereas the V and J calls and clone size are those reported in that table. The data contain under 450,000 clones, approximately 84% of them singletons. These data belong to a study of blood T cell repertoires in COVID-19. Recruits, aged roughly 18 to 90 years, lived in 25 or so US areas. Cohort assignment relied on participant-reported clinical history.

This TCR was recovered from a woman aged 30 to 39 who had recovered from COVID-19. The genes are TRBV28 and TRBJ2-1; 11 bases agree with TRBD2. Sequencing was carried out using PBMCs or T cells enriched from blood (not recorded which). The DNA of the CDR3 is TGTGCCACCCGGGGACTAGCGGAGCGGGGTGAGCAGTTCTTC. The encoded protein is CATRGLAERGEQFF.